This T cell receptor beta chain was documented in a study of immune evolution from preneoplasia to lung adenocarcinoma. The J segment lost 5 bases and the V segment lost 5 bases, leaving 1 base of the junction unmatched. Germline lookup yields CDR1 GTSNPN and CDR2 SVGIG (reference sequence). The CDR3 sequence is 12 residues long. The protocol was immunoSEQ multiplex PCR, while the TCRdb copy is restricted to in-frame clones and leaves out a portion. The table shows 3,000 to 4,000 clones, with about three quarters occurring only once. Points from the study as a whole: Top clone frequencies peaked in normal lung, apparently declining through invasive adenocarcinoma. T cell clonality was higher in KRAS-mutant than EGFR-mutant or wild-type nodules. Later-stage lesions appeared to have more T cells, more diversity, less clonality.

Comments on this clone: The antigen is not known.

The J gene is TRBJ2-2, the V gene TRBV30, with 8 bases lining up with TRBD2. Sequences were obtained from FFPE atypical adenomatous hyperplasia tissue from the lung. Subset noted: atypical adenomatous hyperplasia (AAH), lung preneoplasia. The clonotype was recovered from a person aged 65 to 85 with lung adenocarcinoma. The CDR3, as DNA: TGTGCCTGGGCGGGGGGTACCGGGGAGCTGTTTTTT. As protein: CAWAGGTGELFF.